This T cell receptor beta chain derives from a study of T cell repertoires in ileal Crohn's disease (dated by TCRdb to the late 2010s). About the investigation overall: The median duration of disease was 7.9 years, and at the time of surgery about 35% of patients were active smokers. A prospective multicentre cohort supplied the 57 Crohn's disease patients whose TCR repertoires were analysed. Endoscopic postoperative recurrence was defined by a Rutgeerts score above i0. The study was conducted in parallel with a multicentre cohort built to find predictors of early endoscopic recurrence after ileocolonic resection. A total of roughly 150 mucosal samples from approximately 57 patients were sequenced, collected from several sites on the surgical specimen and at postoperative endoscopy. Every patient underwent surgery because of a complication, which was stricturing disease in approximately 61% and penetrating disease in around 39%. Postoperative therapy was given to about half of the patients, with thiopurines administered to about a dozen patients and anti-TNF agents administered to approximately 17 patients. Findings and caveats that apply to the study as a whole: Compared with CD4 T cells, sorted CD8 T cells contained more high-frequency clones, which suggests that the mucosal expansions were mostly CD8. Mucosal CD4 and CD8 T cells were sorted and sequenced only in a subgroup of patients, the size of which was not stated. Higher percentages of high-frequency clones at the time of surgery were linked to endoscopic recurrence, and every patient with clonality above 26.8% (18/57) had recurrence. Compared with non-smokers, patients who were active smokers at surgery showed a significantly higher proportion of clonal expansions (roughly 24% vs 19%, p=0.02).

Concerning this clone: What antigen it recognizes has not been identified. No much larger clone is present one base from it, and per-base qualities are unavailable.

Adults with ileal or ileocolonic Crohn's disease and an indication for ileocolonic resection were eligible for inclusion. Whole ileal mucosal biopsies were kept frozen at -80 degrees C prior to DNA extraction. Genomic DNA was isolated from frozen whole biopsies using a TRizol-based method, and the DNA was quantified with a NanoDrop 2000 spectrophotometer. Approximately 550 nanograms of biopsy DNA per sample were submitted for commercial TCRB immunosequencing. Adaptive Biotechnology amplified CDR3 regions from genomic DNA with a two-step multiplex PCR that controlled for amplification bias. The first PCR used primers for every V and J gene segment; the second PCR added barcodes and Illumina adapters. CDR3 libraries were sequenced using an Illumina instrument. The paper's processing steps were these. The analysis used both the pipelines supplied by the vendor and custom analysis of the raw data in R/Bioconductor with R version 3.3.0. Clonality, which ranges from 0 to 1, was calculated as the inverse of the normalised Shannon entropy across all productive clones. High-frequency clones were defined as the share of the repertoire taken up by the top 100 clones, keeping only clones that passed a 95% confidence test. The Simpson index measured repertoire diversity, and the Morisita-Horn index measured overlap between samples. Held by TCRdb, this immuneACCESS table contains in-frame sequences only and omits some clones. Under half of the omission traces to an unresolved V gene where checked; the cause of the rest is unknown. V and J calls and clone size come straight from that table; D and trimming were deduced from the DNA. The sample table lists 25,000 to 35,000 clones, roughly 77% of them with a count of one. Less than 7% of the sample is taken by the ten largest.

Trimming leaves V shorter by 3 bases and J shorter by 13 bases, with the junction holding 12 bases beyond the gene matches. The CDR3 sequence holds 15 residues, the cysteine and phenylalanine included. The only DNA kept is the CDR3, 45 bases in frame from the first base. The germline V gene provides CDR1 SGHDT and CDR2 YYEEEE. Material: ileal tissue. This clonotype was sampled from an adult with Crohn's disease. This chain is built from TRBV5-6 and TRBJ1-6; TRBD1 aligns with 8 central bases. This receptor has the CDR3 CASSSTGTGVSPLHF. Here is the DNA: TGTGCCAGCAGCTCCACCGGGACAGGAGTATCCCCCCTCCACTTT.